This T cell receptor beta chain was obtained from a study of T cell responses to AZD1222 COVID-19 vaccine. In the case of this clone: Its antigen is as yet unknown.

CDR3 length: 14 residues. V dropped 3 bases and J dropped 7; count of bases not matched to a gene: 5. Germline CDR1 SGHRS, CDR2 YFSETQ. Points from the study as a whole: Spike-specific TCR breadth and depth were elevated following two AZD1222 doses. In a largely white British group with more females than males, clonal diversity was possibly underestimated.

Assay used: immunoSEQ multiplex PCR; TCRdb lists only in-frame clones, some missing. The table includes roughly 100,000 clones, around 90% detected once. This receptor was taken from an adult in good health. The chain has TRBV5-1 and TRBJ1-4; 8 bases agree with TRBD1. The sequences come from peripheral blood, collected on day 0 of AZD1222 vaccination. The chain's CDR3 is CASSSTTGVEKLFF. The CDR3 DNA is TGCGCCAGCAGCTCGACGACAGGGGTTGAAAAACTGTTTTTT.